Included here is one TCR beta chain sequence, with context. Under the authors' procedure: Cell counts per sample came from amplifying reference gene primers. Repertoires were generated with immunoSEQ multiplex PCR, while TCRdb's copy carries only in-frame clones and drops some. Clone size and V and J calls were adopted from that table, with D and trimming inferred from the DNA. The table has 130,000 to 150,000 clones, approximately 85% seen once. The sample belongs to a study of blood T cell repertoires in COVID-19. Background on the study: Samples taken during acute and convalescent COVID-19 were collected in the United States, Italy and Spain. PBMCs, B-cell-depleted T cells, or T cells provided the cDNA or gDNA that made up the material.

The germline gives CDR1 MNHEY, CDR2 SMNVEV (reference sequence). Losses at the gene ends were 5 bases for V and 1 base for J; bases not matched to a gene: 4. The CDR3 is 14 amino acids. This clonotype was obtained from a woman between 55 and 75 years old with COVID-19, enrolled during active disease. The source material was peripheral blood. The chain combines TRBV27 with TRBJ1-2, with 7 bases lining up with TRBD1. CDR3: CASSRDSLNYGYTF. The CDR3 bases are TGTGCCAGCAGTCGGGACAGCCTTAACTATGGCTACACCTTC.